This entry is about one T cell receptor beta chain. The antigen is undetermined. The sample is drawn from a study of graft-versus-host responses after intestinal transplantation. About the study: Induction using anti-thymocyte globulin, followed by tacrolimus and steroids for about three years, was given to all recipients. Study-level findings and limits: The marrow of recipients harbored GvH clones, and ileum or blood showed some of them first. Association was observed between peak circulating GvH clone levels and early post-transplant HvG declines.

The repertoire was sequenced with immunoSEQ multiplex PCR; TCRdb's copy has only in-frame clones and lacks some. The data hold approximately 93,000 clones, with under 95% observed a single time. There are 15 residues in the CDR3. The germline V gene has CDR1 SGDLS and CDR2 YYNGEE. V was trimmed by 3 bases and J by 0 bases, leaving 12 bases between them. The chain has TRBV9 and TRBJ2-5, with a tentative D call TRBD2 (6 bases). The sequences come from unstimulated CD8+ T cells sorted from spleen or lymph node cells, collected before transplant. The source is a human donor who was the organ donor for an intestinal transplant. Here the CDR3 reads CASSAEGRYQETQYF. Here the CDR3 DNA reads TGTGCCAGCAGCGCGGAGGGAAGGTACCAAGAGACCCAGTACTTC.